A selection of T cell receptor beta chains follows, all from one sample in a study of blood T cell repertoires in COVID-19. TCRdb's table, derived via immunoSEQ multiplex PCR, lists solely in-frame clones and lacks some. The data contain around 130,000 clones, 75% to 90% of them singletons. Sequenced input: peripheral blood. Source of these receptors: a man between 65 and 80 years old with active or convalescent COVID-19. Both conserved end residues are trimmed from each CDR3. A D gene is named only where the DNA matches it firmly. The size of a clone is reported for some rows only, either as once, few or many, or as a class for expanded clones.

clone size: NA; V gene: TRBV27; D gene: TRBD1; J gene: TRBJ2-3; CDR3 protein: ASSWGTGVGTDTQY
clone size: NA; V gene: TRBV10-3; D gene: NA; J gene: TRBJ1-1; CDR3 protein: AIQYSDSTEAF
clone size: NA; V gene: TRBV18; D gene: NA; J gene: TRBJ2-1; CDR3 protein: ASSPASENNEQF
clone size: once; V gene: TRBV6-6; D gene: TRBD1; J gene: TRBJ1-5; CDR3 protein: ASSRSTGGNSNQPQH
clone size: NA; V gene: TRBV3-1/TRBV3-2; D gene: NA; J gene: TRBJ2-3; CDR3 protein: ASSQSSDTQY
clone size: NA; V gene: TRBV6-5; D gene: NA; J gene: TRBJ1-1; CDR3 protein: ASSYPGPDTEAF
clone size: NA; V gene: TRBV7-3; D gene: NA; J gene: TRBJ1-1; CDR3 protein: ASSSVVGSSNTEAF
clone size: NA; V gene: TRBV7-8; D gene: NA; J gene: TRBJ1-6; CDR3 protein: ASSLGGGNSPLH
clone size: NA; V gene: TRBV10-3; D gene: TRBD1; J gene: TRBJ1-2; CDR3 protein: AISDDRDYGYT
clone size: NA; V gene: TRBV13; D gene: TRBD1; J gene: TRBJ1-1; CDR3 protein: ASSYGTGGRRDTEAF
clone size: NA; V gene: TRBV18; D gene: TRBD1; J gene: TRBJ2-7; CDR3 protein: ASSPGTGYDEQY
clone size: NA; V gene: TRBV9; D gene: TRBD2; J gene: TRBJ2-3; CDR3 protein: ASSVLAGETDTQY
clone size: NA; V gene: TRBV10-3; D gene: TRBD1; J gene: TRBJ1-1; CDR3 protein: AIRGDRLNTEAF
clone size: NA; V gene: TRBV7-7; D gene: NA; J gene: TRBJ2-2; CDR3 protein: ASSLGQNTGELF
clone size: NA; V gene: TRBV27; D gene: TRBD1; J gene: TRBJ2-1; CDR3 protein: ASSSPGQGRDEQF
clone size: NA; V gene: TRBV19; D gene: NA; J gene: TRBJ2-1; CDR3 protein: ASSSSSREQF
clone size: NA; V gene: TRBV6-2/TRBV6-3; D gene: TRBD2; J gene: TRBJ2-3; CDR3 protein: ASSGPTSGRPITDTQY
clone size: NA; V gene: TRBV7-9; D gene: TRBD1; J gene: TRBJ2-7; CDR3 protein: ASRRQGAYEQY
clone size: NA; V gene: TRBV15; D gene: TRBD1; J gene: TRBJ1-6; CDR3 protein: ATSRNPGTGASNSPLH
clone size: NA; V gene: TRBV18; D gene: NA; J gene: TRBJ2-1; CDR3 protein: ASFRGALSYNEQF
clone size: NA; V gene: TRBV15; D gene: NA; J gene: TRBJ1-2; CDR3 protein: ATSRGLDGGYGYT
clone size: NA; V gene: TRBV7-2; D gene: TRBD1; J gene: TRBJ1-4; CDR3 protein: ASSLDNRGEKLF
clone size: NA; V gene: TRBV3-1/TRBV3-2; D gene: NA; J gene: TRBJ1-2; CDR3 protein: ASSQRHRVLAGYT
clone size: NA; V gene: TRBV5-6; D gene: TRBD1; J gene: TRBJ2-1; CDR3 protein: ASSLAGTGGYNEQF
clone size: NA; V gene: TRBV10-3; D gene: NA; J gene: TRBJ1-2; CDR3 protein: AISESPQGDGYT
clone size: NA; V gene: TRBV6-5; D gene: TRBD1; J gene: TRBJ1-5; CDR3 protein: ASRADRDRNQPQH
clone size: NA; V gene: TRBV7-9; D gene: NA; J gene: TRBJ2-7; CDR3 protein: ASSPGLSYEQY
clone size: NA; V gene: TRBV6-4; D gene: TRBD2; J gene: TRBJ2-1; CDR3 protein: ASSYSGINSYNEQF
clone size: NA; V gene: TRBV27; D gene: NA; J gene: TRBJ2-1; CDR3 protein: ASRERISSYNEQF
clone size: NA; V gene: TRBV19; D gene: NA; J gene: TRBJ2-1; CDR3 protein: ASSPGLLGLGEQF
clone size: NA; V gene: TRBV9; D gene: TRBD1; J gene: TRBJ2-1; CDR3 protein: ASSTSGTGAYNEQF
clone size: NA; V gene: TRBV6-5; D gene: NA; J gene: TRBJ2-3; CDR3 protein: ALARGGGDTQY
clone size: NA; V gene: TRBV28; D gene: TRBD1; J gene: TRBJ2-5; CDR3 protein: ASSPTGQGETQY
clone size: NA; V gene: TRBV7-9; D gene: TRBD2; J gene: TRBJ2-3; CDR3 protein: ASSLFGLADSISDTQY
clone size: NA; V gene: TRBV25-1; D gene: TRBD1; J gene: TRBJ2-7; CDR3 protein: ASSLPDRGPLEQY
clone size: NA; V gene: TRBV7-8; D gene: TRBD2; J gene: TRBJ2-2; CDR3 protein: ASSLREGRGTNTGELF
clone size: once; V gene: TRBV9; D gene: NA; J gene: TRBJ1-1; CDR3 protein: ASSKQGQGTTEAF
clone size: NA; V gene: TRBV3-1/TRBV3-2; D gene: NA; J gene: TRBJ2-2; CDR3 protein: ASSRSGAAGELF
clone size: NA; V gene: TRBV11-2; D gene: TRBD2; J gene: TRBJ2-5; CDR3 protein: ASSLLGLAGGVRETQY
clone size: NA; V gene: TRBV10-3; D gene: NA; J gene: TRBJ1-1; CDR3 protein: AISEDRSYTEAF
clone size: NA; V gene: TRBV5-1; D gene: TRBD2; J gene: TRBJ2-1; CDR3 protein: ASSPEASGSKTYNEQF